This passage covers 23 T cell receptor beta chains from one sample sequenced in a study of shared clonotypes between healthy human individuals. TCRdb's copy holds only in-frame clones and misses some; the assay was immunoSEQ multiplex PCR. This table holds roughly 2.2 million clones, approximately 95% found once. Specimen: naive CD4+ T cells from PBMCs. Subset given: CD45RA+ positively selected. The receptors here all came from a man aged 18 to 29 in good health. Some clones in this sample may be carry-over from other donors' samples.

The rearrangement links TRBV29-1 to TRBJ2-3; no definite D call. This CDR3 has 10 residues. Trimming cost V 7 bases and J 6 bases, with 8 bases left between them. Germline values: CDR1 SQVTM, CDR2 ANQGSEA. The CDR3 DNA reads TGCAGCGGTAAAAAGGATACGCAGTATTTT. Protein product: CSGKKDTQYF.

V usage is TRBV25-1 and J usage is TRBJ2-7; TRBD1 matches at 7 bases. V trimming: 5 bases; J trimming: 3 bases; junction bases outside the gene matches: 4. Looked up from germline, CDR1 is MGHDK and CDR2 is SYGVNS. This CDR3 has 13 residues. The CDR3 region is CASSWPGGYEQYF. The CDR3 coding sequence is TGTGCCAGCAGTTGGCCAGGGGGCTACGAGCAGTACTTC.

The chain is built from TRBV27 and TRBJ1-2, with D perhaps matching TRBD1 (6 bases). The CDR3 spans 16 residues. Trimming cost V 2 bases and J 0 bases, with 13 bases left between them. Germline V gene sequence: CDR1 MNHEY, CDR2 SMNVEV (reference sequence). Written as DNA, the CDR3 is TGTGCCAGCAGTTTAGGCCGGACAGTAGCTAACTATGGCTACACCTTC. It codes for CASSLGRTVANYGYTF.

The chain combines TRBV28 with TRBJ1-5, with a possible D match to TRBD1 (6 bases). In germline, CDR1 is MDHEN, CDR2 SYDVKM. Trimming shortened V by 11 bases and J by 0 bases, and 20 bases separated the two germline ends. This CDR3 has 16 residues. In nucleotides, the CDR3 is TGTGCCTCCAGGGGAAGAGGTTGGGATAGCAATCAGCCCCAGCATTTT. This encodes CASRGRGWDSNQPQHF. Full variable domain (missing parts from reference TRBV28 and TRBJ1-5): DVKVTQSSRYLVKRTGEKVFLECVQDMDHENMFWYRQDPGLGLRLIYFSYDVKMKEKGDIPEGYSVSREKKERFSLILESASTNQTSMYLCASRGRGWDSNQPQHFGDGTRLSIL.

The J gene is TRBJ2-5, the V gene TRBV27, with D possibly matching TRBD1 (5 bases). The germline gives CDR1 MNHEY, CDR2 SMNVEV (reference sequence). This CDR3 has 16 residues. The V end was cut by 5 bases, the J end by 4 bases, with 20 bases between. The DNA of the CDR3 is TGTGCCAGCAGTACCCCCGGCACGAAGGGGATAGAGACCCAGTACTTC. Encoded protein: CASSTPGTKGIETQYF.

Notes on this clone: Other DNA sequences from this sample encode an identical CDR3 as well. The chain couples TRBV5-1 to TRBJ1-1; the D is unclear. Germline V gene lookup returns CDR1 SGHRS and CDR2 YFSETQ. Trimming stripped 0 bases from V and 0 bases from J, with 6 bases between. There are 14 residues in the CDR3. Here the CDR3 DNA reads TGCGCCAGCAGCTTGGAGGGCTTGAACACTGAAGCTTTCTTT. Residues: CASSLEGLNTEAFF.

V is TRBV5-4 and J is TRBJ2-5, with D unclear. CDR3 length: 14 residues. V was clipped by 0 bases and J by 2 bases, with 8 bases between them. From germline, CDR1 is SGHNT and CDR2 YYREEE (reference sequence). The CDR3 region has the DNA TGTGCCAGCAGCTTGGCCGCGAGTCAAGAGACCCAGTACTTC. Protein sequence: CASSLAASQETQYF. Variable domain in full (rest from reference TRBV5-4 and TRBJ2-5): ETGVTQSPTHLIKTRGQQVTLRCSSQSGHNTVSWYQQALGQGPQFIFQYYREEENGRGNFPPRFSGLQFPNYSSELNVNALELDDSALYLCASSLAASQETQYFGPGTRLLVL.

The chain employs TRBV7-6 and TRBJ2-7, with 9 bases that match TRBD2. Germline values: CDR1 SGHVS, CDR2 FNYEAQ. Trimming at V came to 2 bases and at J to 2 bases, leaving 7 bases not matched to a gene. The CDR3 is 16 amino acids. DNA for the CDR3: TGTGCCAGCAGCTTAAATAGCGGGAGCGCTACCTACGAGCAGTACTTC. Translating gives CASSLNSGSATYEQYF.

As regards this clone: This same CDR3 is encoded by further DNA sequences in the sample. The V gene is TRBV6-5, the J gene TRBJ2-6, with a weak D call TRBD1 (6 bases). V was cut by 0 bases and J by 2 bases, with 8 bases left in between. The CDR3 contains 16 residues. Germline V lookup: CDR1 MNHEY, CDR2 SVGAGI. The CDR3 reads CASSYSSGAGANVLTF. CDR3 DNA: TGTGCCAGCAGTTACTCCTCAGGGGCTGGGGCCAACGTCCTGACTTTC.

V and J are TRBV28 and TRBJ2-3, with TRBD1 matching over 9 bases. From germline, CDR1 is MDHEN and CDR2 SYDVKM. The CDR3 spans 16 residues. V trimming: 6 bases; J trimming: 0 bases; junction bases outside the gene matches: 7. CDR3 sequence (DNA): TGTGCCAGCAGCCGCAAACAGGGGGCAAGCACAGATACGCAGTATTTT. It specifies CASSRKQGASTDTQYF.

The chain uses TRBV23-1 and TRBJ2-7; D is unresolved. TRBV23-1 is an ORF, and what it does is uncertain. CDR3 size: 15 residues. V was shortened by 0 bases and J by 5 bases, with 14 bases between the two germline ends. Here the CDR3 DNA reads TGCGCCAGCAGTCAATCGAACCCCAGCCTCCACGAGCAGTACTTC. This gives the protein CASSQSNPSLHEQYF.

The rearrangement uses TRBV9 and TRBJ2-6, with 11 bases aligning to TRBD1. The V gene end was trimmed by 3 bases and the J gene end by 2 bases; junction bases not matched to a gene: 7. This CDR3 has 18 residues. Germline V gene data show CDR1 as SGDLS and CDR2 as YYNGEE. CDR3 sequence reads: CASSAGSGQGAGANVLTF. In nucleotides, the CDR3 is TGTGCCAGCAGCGCCGGTTCGGGACAGGGGGCTGGGGCCAACGTCCTGACTTTC.

The chain combines TRBV29-1 with TRBJ1-1, with D maybe TRBD1 (5 bases). CDR3 length equals 13 residues. The ends were cut back, 2 bases at V and 4 bases at J, with 11 bases in the middle. The germline V gene has CDR1 SQVTM and CDR2 ANQGSEA. CDR3 coding DNA: TGCAGCGTTGAATCTGGGGGTGGCACTGAAGCTTTCTTT. The encoded protein is CSVESGGGTEAFF.

This sequence joins TRBV18 and TRBJ2-7; D is undetermined. The germline V and J ends were trimmed by 4 bases and 3 bases, with 13 bases remaining between them. Germline CDR1 KGHSH, CDR2 LQKENI. This CDR3 contains 14 residues. In DNA, the CDR3 is TGTGCCAGCTCACGGGAAGGGAAAGGCTACGAGCAGTACTTC. This translates into CASSREGKGYEQYF.

The rearrangement links TRBV5-4 to TRBJ2-3; D may be TRBD1 (5 bases). The CDR3 is made up of 14 amino acids. Germline CDR1 SGHNT, CDR2 YYREEE (reference sequence). V was shortened by 5 bases and J by 1 base, with 11 bases between the two germline ends. For the CDR3, the DNA is TGTGCCAGCAGTTTCAGGGTAGGCACAGATACGCAGTATTTT. This encodes CASSFRVGTDTQYF.

The V gene is TRBV29-1, the J gene TRBJ2-1; TRBD1 matches at 8 bases. The germline CDR1 and CDR2 sequences are SQVTM and ANQGSEA. The J segment lost 5 bases and the V segment lost 6 bases, leaving 6 bases of the junction unmatched. The length of the CDR3 is 13 residues. CDR3 nucleotide sequence: TGCAGCGTGAGGACAGGGAGGAACAATGAGCAGTTCTTC. Translating it yields CSVRTGRNNEQFF.

The rearrangement joins TRBV6-1 to TRBJ2-7; TRBD2 aligns across 8 bases. The CDR3 runs 15 residues. Germline lookup yields CDR1 MNHNS and CDR2 SASEGT. The V gene end was trimmed by 4 bases and the J gene end by 5 bases; junction bases not matched to a gene: 10. The CDR3 here is CASSVLASGFDEQYF. In nucleotides, the CDR3 is TGTGCCAGCAGTGTCTTGGCTAGCGGGTTTGACGAGCAGTACTTC.

This chain uses TRBV11-2 with TRBJ2-7; D perhaps matches TRBD2 (5 bases). This CDR3 has 14 residues. CDR1 and CDR2 (germline): SGHAT, FQNNGV. Between the trimmed V and J ends, which lost 1 base and 6 bases, there was a span of 13 bases. CDR3 amino acids: CASSLGVREREQYF. The DNA of the CDR3 is TGTGCCAGCAGCTTAGGGGTGAGGGAACGCGAGCAGTACTTC.

A word on this clone: Other DNA sequences in the sample encode the same CDR3. This sequence joins TRBV7-2 and TRBJ1-5; TRBD1 matches 8 bases. Germline assignment: CDR1 SGHTA and CDR2 FQGNSA. The CDR3 has 14 amino acids. The J segment lost 2 bases and the V segment lost 3 bases, leaving 0 bases of the junction unmatched. The CDR3 region is CASSLDRGNQPQHF. CDR3 nucleotides: TGTGCCAGCAGCTTGGACAGGGGCAATCAGCCCCAGCATTTT.

This clone was seen once. The rearrangement links TRBV7-2 to TRBJ1-4; TRBD1 aligns across 11 bases. J lost 6 bases, V lost 3 bases, and 3 bases had no gene match. Germline CDR1 and CDR2: SGHTA and FQGNSA. CDR3 length: 15 residues. Here the CDR3 DNA reads TGTGCCAGCAGCTTGGACAGGGGGCCTTATGAAAAACTGTTTTTT. Translation gives CASSLDRGPYEKLFF.

J is TRBJ2-2 and V is TRBV5-1; tentatively, D is TRBD1 (5 bases). Deletions cut 0 bases from V and 5 bases from J, with 11 bases between. In germline, CDR1 is SGHRS, CDR2 YFSETQ. This CDR3 region has 15 residues. In DNA form, the CDR3 reads TGCGCCAGCAGCTTGGTGCCAGGGCATACCGGGGAGCTGTTTTTT. Translated, it gives CASSLVPGHTGELFF.

The sample holds a few counts of this clone. The rearrangement links TRBV5-1 to TRBJ1-1; 8 nucleotides match TRBD1. CDR3 size: 14 residues. Germline trimming cut 2 bases from V and 5 bases from J; bases unmatched to any gene: 5. Germline assignment: CDR1 SGHRS and CDR2 YFSETQ. The CDR3 reads CASSFNTGGTEAFF. In DNA form, the CDR3 reads TGCGCCAGCAGCTTCAACACAGGGGGGACTGAAGCTTTCTTT.

This clone was recorded only once. This chain connects TRBV16 to TRBJ2-2; a weak D match, TRBD1 (6 bases). Germline loops: CDR1 KGHSY, CDR2 FQNENV. This CDR3 spans 17 amino acids. Deletions cut 4 bases from V and 4 bases from J, with 19 bases between. The CDR3 nucleotides are TGTGCCAGCAGCCCTGGGGGCCCAGCGGCCTTCACCGGGGAGCTGTTTTTT. Amino acids: CASSPGGPAAFTGELFF. Full variable domain (rest looked up from reference TRBV16 and TRBJ2-2): GEEVAQTPKHLVRGEGQKAKLYCAPIKGHSYVFWYQQVLKNEFKFLISFQNENVFDETGMPKERFSAKCLPNSPCSLEIQATKLEDSAVYFCASSPGGPAAFTGELFFGEGSRLTVL.